These 5 T cell receptor beta chains came from one sample sequenced in a study of shared clonotypes between healthy human individuals. Naive CD8 populations comprised CD45RO-negative cells positively selected for CCR7, excluding terminally differentiated effector memory CD45RA+ cells. Sequencing was performed with immunoSEQ multiplex PCR; in TCRdb, only in-frame clones are kept and a portion is missing. The table includes around 550,000 clones, 95% detected once. Sequenced: naive CD8+ T cells sorted from blood. Every receptor here comes from a woman in her 30s in good health.

The V gene is TRBV7-7, the J gene TRBJ2-1; weak D call: TRBD2 (5 bases). The CDR3 sequence is 13 residues long. Germline-derived CDR1 and CDR2 are SSHAT and FNYEAQ (reference sequence). V lost 6 bases and J 2 bases, leaving 8 bases between the germline ends. The CDR3, as DNA: TGTGCCAGCAGTACGGGGACCTACAATGAGCAGTTCTTC. Encoded protein: CASSTGTYNEQFF.

J is TRBJ2-7 and V is TRBV2, with D maybe TRBD1 (6 bases). There are 15 residues in the CDR3. Germline CDR1 reads SNHLY; CDR2 reads FYNNEI. The ends were cut back, 1 base at V and 4 bases at J, with 14 bases in the middle. The CDR3 region is CASSEGQGQGYEQYF. CDR3 coding DNA: TGTGCCAGCAGTGAAGGGCAGGGGCAGGGGTACGAGCAGTACTTC.

V is TRBV10-1 and J is TRBJ2-7, with 9 bases matching TRBD2. CDR1 WNHNN and CDR2 SYGVQD come from the germline V gene (reference sequence). Trimming at V came to 3 bases and at J to 2 bases, leaving 2 bases not matched to a gene. The CDR3 length is 14 residues. CDR3 in DNA: TGCGCCAGCAGTGATAGCGGGAGAGCCTACGAGCAGTACTTC. Residues: CASSDSGRAYEQYF.

The rearrangement links TRBV13 to TRBJ2-2; D is undetermined. CDR3 size: 12 residues. The V gene lost 4 bases and the J gene lost 0 bases, with 0 bases spanning the gap. CDR1 and CDR2 from the germline V gene are PRHDT and FYEKMQ (reference sequence). CDR3 sequence: CASSSNTGELFF. CDR3 nucleotide sequence: TGTGCCAGCAGCTCGAACACCGGGGAGCTGTTTTTT.

The chain has TRBV7-9 and TRBJ2-3, with 10 bases aligning to TRBD1. The CDR3 runs to 16 residues. Losses at the gene ends were 5 bases for V and 5 bases for J; bases not matched to a gene: 10. Germline V gene lookup returns CDR1 SEHNR and CDR2 FQNEAQ (reference sequence). This CDR3 is CASSLPGTGVQDTQYF. In DNA, the CDR3 is TGTGCCAGCAGCCTGCCCGGGACAGGGGTACAAGATACGCAGTATTTT.